This record concerns one T cell receptor (beta chain) sequence. With 4 bases clipped from V and 4 bases from J, the junction kept 1 base outside the gene matches. The CDR3 spans 11 residues. From germline, CDR1 is SQVTM and CDR2 ANQGSEA. These data originate in a study of T cell responses to AZD1222 COVID-19 vaccine. Measured with immunoSEQ multiplex PCR; TCRdb has only the in-frame clones, and not every one. The data hold over 50,000 clones, with approximately 80% observed a single time. The chain couples TRBV29-1 to TRBJ2-7; 7 positions agree with TRBD1. This sample comprised peripheral blood, obtained 28 days after the second AZD1222 dose. The clonotype comes from an adult who received the AZD1222 COVID-19 vaccine. The CDR3 sequence: CSVGDSYEQYF. The CDR3 bases are TGCAGCGTTGGGGACAGTTACGAGCAGTACTTC.